One sample yielded the 9 T cell receptor beta chains listed below, sequenced in a study of T cell repertoires in cytomegalovirus infection. These receptors' antigens are unknown. TCRdb analysed the reads with MiXCR anew, one entry per CDR3 protein. The profile shows 550,000 to 700,000 distinct CDR3 sequences, almost 40% of them singletons. The source was cultured PBMCs, collected from culture after CMV antigen stimulation. Every receptor here comes from a human donor in good health (CMV status not recorded). Some clones in this sample may be carry-over from other donors' samples.

This clonotype appeared a single time. The chain is built from TRBV12-3 or TRBV12-4 and TRBJ1-1; D is undetermined. Trimming took off 5 bases at V and 4 bases at J, with 8 bases between the two ends. This CDR3 has 12 residues. This CDR3 is CASSRKATEAFF. The CDR3 DNA reads as TGTGCCAGCAGTCGGAAGGCCACTGAAGCTTTCTTT.

This clonotype was counted a few times. The rearrangement links TRBV7-8 to TRBJ2-1, with 10 positions matching TRBD1. Germline V gives CDR1 SGHVS, CDR2 FQNEAQ. The CDR3 has 18 residues. J lost 0 bases, V lost 1 base, and 6 bases had no gene match. The CDR3 coding sequence is TGTGCCAGCAGCTTAGAGGACAGGGGGATAAGCTCCTACAATGAGCAGTTCTTC. Translated, it gives CASSLEDRGISSYNEQFF.

This chain connects TRBV4-3 to TRBJ2-7; D gene ambiguous. V lost 4 bases and J lost 7, with 20 bases in between. CDR3 length equals 15 residues. Germline V lookup: CDR1 LGHNA, CDR2 YSLEER. The CDR3: CASSPELGRHGEQYF. CDR3 coding DNA: TGCGCCAGCAGCCCCGAACTTGGACGCCACGGGGAGCAGTACTTC.

This clonotype appeared many times. This sequence joins TRBV7-2 and TRBJ1-5, with D hard to call. The V end lost 1 base, the J end lost 7 bases, and 11 bases lay between the germline ends. Germline assignment: CDR1 SGHTA and CDR2 FQGNSA. This CDR3 is 14 amino acids long. CDR3 coding DNA: TGTGCCAGCAGCTTAGAGACGGGTGGCCAGCCCCAGCATTTT. This codes for CASSLETGGQPQHF.

The count of this clonotype is one. The V call is TRBV7-2, the J call TRBJ2-7, with 9 nucleotides matching TRBD2. This CDR3 spans 15 amino acids. Germline V gives CDR1 SGHTA, CDR2 FQGNSA. V lost 2 bases to trimming and J lost 6 bases; unmatched junction nucleotides: 8. The CDR3 DNA reads as TGTGCCAGCAGCTTAAGGCTAGCGGGGCAGGGCGAGCAGTACTTC. This codes for CASSLRLAGQGEQYF.

The rearrangement joins TRBV7-2 to TRBJ2-1, with 11 positions matching TRBD2. The V gene's germline CDR1 is SGHTA and CDR2 FQGNSA. The CDR3 runs to 16 residues. J was trimmed by 7 bases and V by 0 bases; bases with no gene match: 5. In DNA, the CDR3 is TGTGCCAGCAGCTTAGCGGGGGTAGCGGGAGGGAATGAGCAGTTCTTC. This encodes CASSLAGVAGGNEQFF.

This clonotype was counted a single time. CDR3 in amino acids: CAISEQANYGYTF. CDR3 coding DNA: TGTGCCATCAGCGAGCAGGCTAACTATGGCTACACCTTC. The chain joins TRBV10-3 to TRBJ1-2; the D is unclear. Germline CDR1 is ENHRY and CDR2 is SYGVKD. The ends were cut back, 6 bases at V and 0 bases at J, with 8 bases in the middle. The CDR3 spans 13 residues.

This chain links TRBV18 with TRBJ2-3, with D hard to call. Trimming removed 0 bases at V and 0 bases at J, with 10 bases between. CDR1 and CDR2 (germline): KGHSH, LQKENI. This CDR3 spans 16 amino acids. The CDR3 DNA is TGTGCCAGCTCACCACCGAAAGGGTATAGCACAGATACGCAGTATTTT. Protein: CASSPPKGYSTDTQYF. Together with reference TRBV18 and TRBJ2-3, the CDR3 gives the full variable domain: NAGVMQNPRHLVRRRGQEARLRCSPMKGHSHVYWYRQLPEEGLKFMVYLQKENIIDESGMPKERFSAEFPKEGPSILRIQQVVRGDSAAYFCASSPPKGYSTDTQYFGPGTRLTVL.

This clonotype was found a few times. The V gene is TRBV12-3 or TRBV12-4, the J gene TRBJ2-3, with 7 bases lining up with TRBD2. V lost 3 bases to trimming and J lost 2 bases; unmatched junction nucleotides: 5. The CDR3 is made up of 15 amino acids. The CDR3 DNA sequence: TGTGCCAGCAGTTTCCCGGGAGGTAACACAGATACGCAGTATTTT. Translating it yields CASSFPGGNTDTQYF.